This TCR beta chain was identified in a study of CD8+ T cells in alopecia areata. Study in general: It was 6 to 18 months of tofacitinib, and then there were 6 months off drug. Regarding the study as a whole: Clonality in lesional scalp, especially alopecia totalis/universalis, exceeded that of normal scalp.

CDR3 length: 13 amino acids. Looked up from germline, CDR1 is SGHNT and CDR2 is YYREEE (reference sequence). Trimming took off 0 bases at V and 3 bases at J, with 7 bases between the two ends. Notes on this clone: What it binds is not known.

RNA extraction and reverse transcription yielded cDNA as sequencing template. Sequenced by immunoSEQ multiplex PCR; TCRdb stores in-frame clones only, minus some. The table includes roughly 150,000 clones, over 80% detected once. This chain joins TRBV5-4 and TRBJ2-7; no definite D call. This receptor was obtained from a human donor with alopecia areata. Sequenced here: CD8+ T cells sorted from blood, sampled at week 0. The CDR3 sequence is CASSLGGIYEQYF. Here the CDR3 DNA reads TGTGCCAGCAGCTTGGGTGGGATCTACGAGCAGTACTTC.